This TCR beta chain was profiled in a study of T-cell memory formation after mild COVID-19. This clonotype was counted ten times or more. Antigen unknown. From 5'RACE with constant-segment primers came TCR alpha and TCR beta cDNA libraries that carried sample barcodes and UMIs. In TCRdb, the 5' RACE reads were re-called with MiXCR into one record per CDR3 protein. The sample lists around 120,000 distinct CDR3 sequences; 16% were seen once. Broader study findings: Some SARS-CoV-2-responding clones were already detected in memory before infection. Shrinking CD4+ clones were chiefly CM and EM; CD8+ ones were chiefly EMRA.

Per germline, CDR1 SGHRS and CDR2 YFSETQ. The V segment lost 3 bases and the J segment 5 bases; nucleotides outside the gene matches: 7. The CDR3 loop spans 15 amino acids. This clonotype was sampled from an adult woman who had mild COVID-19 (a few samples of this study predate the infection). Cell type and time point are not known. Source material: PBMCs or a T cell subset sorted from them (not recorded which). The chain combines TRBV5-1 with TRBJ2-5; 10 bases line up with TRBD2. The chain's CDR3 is CASSSQLAGKETQYF. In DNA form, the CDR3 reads TGCGCCAGCAGCTCCCAACTAGCGGGGAAGGAGACCCAGTACTTC.